Listed below are T cell receptor beta chains from one sample, sequenced in a study of cytomegalovirus exposure and HLA in healthy donors. Sequenced by immunoSEQ multiplex PCR; TCRdb stores in-frame clones only, minus some. Among 250,000 to 350,000 clones listed, 87% were seen once. Sequenced input: PBMCs. All receptors derive from a woman in her thirties in good health and CMV-seropositive. Both conserved end residues are part of each CDR3. Some rows have no size entry. The others give once, few or many, or a class for an expanded clone.

size,V,J,CDR3
NA,TRBV2,TRBJ2-3,CASSPGTGTTDTQYF
NA,TRBV28,TRBJ2-1,CASSLSGNYNEQFF
NA,TRBV9,TRBJ2-2,CASSVVPGNTGELFF
NA,TRBV29-1,TRBJ2-7,CSVEDTRSSYEQYF
NA,TRBV4-2,TRBJ1-1,CASSQDAGGNTEAFF
NA,TRBV5-4,TRBJ1-2,CASSRDRGYGYTF
once,TRBV10-1,TRBJ1-1,CASSDRWWGGNTEAFF
NA,TRBV7-8,TRBJ2-7,CASSSSLVYEQYF
NA,TRBV2,TRBJ1-5,CASGVTRSGFRPPQHF
NA,TRBV28,TRBJ1-5,CASSSGDRENQPQHF
NA,TRBV29-1,TRBJ2-3,CSVFTDGGDTQYF
NA,TRBV9,TRBJ1-2,CASSVNSHNYGYTF
NA,TRBV4-3,TRBJ1-2,CASSQERGSDYGYTF
NA,TRBV30,TRBJ2-7,CAWSVPVPTYEQYF
NA,TRBV30,TRBJ2-7,CAWTSTGSGEQYF
NA,TRBV15,TRBJ2-7,CATSRVGTSYEQYF
NA,TRBV28,TRBJ1-1,CASRSATGYTEAFF
NA,TRBV7-9,TRBJ1-5,CASNTGNQPQHF
NA,TRBV15,TRBJ2-7,CATSRVPAGGTYEQYF
NA,TRBV7-6,TRBJ1-6,CASSPSPGQGRGYNSPLHF
NA,TRBV7-9,TRBJ1-3,CASSLYLGTGAISGNTIYF
NA,TRBV28,TRBJ2-3,CASSFISIADTQYF
NA,TRBV7-8,TRBJ2-6,CASSSPIPSRWSSGANVLTF
NA,TRBV4-3,TRBJ1-5,CASSQDGVGNQPQHF
NA,TRBV6-1,TRBJ2-1,CASDRDTNRYNEQFF
NA,TRBV6-1,TRBJ2-7,CASSEYPTEGYEQYF
NA,TRBV5-1,TRBJ2-7,CASSSGVGRKTGGNEQYF
NA,TRBV2,TRBJ2-7,CASSEALSQIYEQYF
NA,TRBV28,TRBJ2-3,CASIRTKSSTDTQYF
NA,TRBV4-1,TRBJ2-7,CASSHPSGSRYEQYF
NA,TRBV6-5,TRBJ1-4,CASSYFRGRNEKLFF
NA,TRBV14,TRBJ1-5,CASSPEDGVNQPQHF
NA,TRBV5-1,TRBJ1-1,CASSLRTDGTEAFF
NA,TRBV4-1,TRBJ2-7,CASSQRRAGYEQYF
NA,TRBV6-5,TRBJ1-1,CASSPGRGNTEAFF
once,TRBV4-3,TRBJ1-1,CASSHDLNRGTEAFF
once,TRBV9,TRBJ2-5,CASSVSSQETQYF
NA,TRBV4-2,TRBJ2-2,CASSQDRDTGELFF
NA,TRBV14,TRBJ1-1,CASSQATGPPVTAFF
NA,TRBV4-2,TRBJ2-7,CASSQDIGNSNEQYF
NA,TRBV5-4,TRBJ1-6,CASSLGGGPNSPLHF